The rows below give T cell receptor beta chains drawn from one sample of a study of CD8 T cells in Susac syndrome. TCRdb used MiXCR to reprocess the immunoSEQ multiplex PCR reads, holding one entry per CDR3 protein. The sample includes 100,000 to 150,000 distinct CDR3 sequences, around 94% of them seen just once. The sequenced material came from CD8+ T cells from PBMCs. The receptors come from a human donor with Susac syndrome. The CDR3 runs from the conserved cysteine through the conserved F or W. Each record gives: V gene, J gene, D gene, clone size, CDR3 protein, CDR3 DNA. A D gene is named only where the DNA matches it firmly. Rows give clone size only sometimes, using once, few, many, or a class for an expanded clone.

TRBV30,TRBJ1-1,NA,NA,CAATQGNTEAFF,TGTGCCGCTACCCAGGGGAACACTGAAGCTTTCTTT
TRBV28,TRBJ1-5,NA,once,CASSDFKVDSNQPQHF,TGTGCCAGCAGTGATTTTAAGGTCGATAGCAATCAGCCCCAGCATTTT
TRBV6-1,TRBJ2-3,NA,NA,CASSEVGGGSTDTQYF,TGTGCCAGCAGTGAAGTGGGAGGGGGAAGCACAGATACGCAGTATTTT
TRBV11-1,TRBJ2-3,TRBD1,NA,CASSLGQGASTDTQYF,TGTGCCAGCAGCTTAGGACAGGGGGCTAGCACAGATACGCAGTATTTT
TRBV15,TRBJ2-5,NA,NA,CATRGDPETQYF,TGTGCCACTAGAGGGGATCCGGAGACCCAGTACTTC
TRBV6-5,TRBJ1-3,NA,NA,CASSPSGYGNTIYF,TGTGCCAGCAGTCCATCAGGTTACGGAAACACCATATATTTT
TRBV7-2,TRBJ2-5,TRBD1,NA,CASSSTGEWETQYF,TGTGCCAGCAGCTCAACAGGGGAATGGGAGACCCAGTACTTC
TRBV15,TRBJ1-2,TRBD1,NA,CATSSLGQGAYGYTF,TGTGCCACCAGCAGCCTGGGACAGGGGGCCTATGGCTACACCTTC
TRBV5-1,TRBJ1-2,NA,NA,CASSPDLGGGQNYGYTF,TGCGCCAGCAGCCCGGACCTGGGGGGAGGACAGAACTATGGCTACACCTTC
TRBV15,TRBJ1-6,TRBD1,NA,CATSRTGTGHPNSPLHF,TGTGCCACCAGCAGAACCGGGACAGGGCATCCAAATTCACCCCTCCACTTT
TRBV2,TRBJ2-1,NA,NA,CATRDASSYNEQFF,TGTGCCACTAGGGACGCGAGCTCCTACAATGAGCAGTTCTTC
TRBV5-1,TRBJ1-2,NA,NA,CASRTAQGGYGYTF,TGCGCCAGCAGAACCGCACAGGGTGGCTATGGCTACACCTTC
TRBV29-1,TRBJ2-2,TRBD1,NA,CSVEAEGTGTGELFF,TGCAGCGTTGAGGCGGAAGGGACAGGCACCGGGGAGCTGTTTTTT
TRBV4-3,TRBJ2-6,NA,NA,CASSPSLGANVLTF,TGCGCCAGCAGCCCTTCCTTAGGGGCCAACGTCCTGACTTTC
TRBV12-3/TRBV12-4,TRBJ2-3,NA,NA,CASGGVTDTQYF,TGTGCCAGCGGGGGAGTCACAGATACGCAGTATTTT
TRBV9,TRBJ2-3,TRBD2,NA,CASSVGLAGGPADTQYF,TGTGCCAGCAGCGTAGGACTAGCGGGAGGGCCGGCAGATACGCAGTATTTT
TRBV12-3/TRBV12-4,TRBJ1-1,NA,NA,CASSWGDTEAFF,TGTGCCAGCAGTTGGGGGGACACTGAAGCTTTCTTT
TRBV29-1,TRBJ2-5,TRBD2,NA,CSAWVGGETQYF,TGCAGCGCCTGGGTGGGGGGGGAGACCCAGTACTTC
TRBV29-1,TRBJ2-7,NA,once,CSAAPTGSYEQYF,TGCAGCGCTGCCCCGACAGGCTCCTACGAGCAGTACTTC
TRBV5-1,TRBJ1-2,NA,NA,CASSPGRLLVYGYTF,TGCGCCAGCAGCCCGGGACGTCTTCTGGTCTATGGCTACACCTTC
TRBV6-4,TRBJ2-6,NA,NA,CASSERDSGANVLTF,TGTGCCAGCAGTGAGCGGGACTCTGGGGCCAACGTCCTGACTTTC
TRBV4-1,TRBJ2-1,TRBD2,NA,CASSPGLAPNEQFF,TGCGCCAGCAGCCCGGGACTAGCGCCGAATGAGCAGTTCTTC
TRBV13,TRBJ1-1,TRBD1,NA,CASSRGQGTREAFF,TGTGCCAGCAGTCGAGGACAGGGCACAAGGGAAGCTTTCTTT
TRBV19,TRBJ2-3,NA,NA,CASSNVVDTQYF,TGTGCCAGTAGTAACGTAGTGGATACGCAGTATTTT
TRBV3-1,TRBJ2-3,TRBD2,NA,CASSQWTSGITDTQYF,TGTGCCAGCAGCCAGTGGACTAGCGGGATCACAGATACGCAGTATTTT
TRBV14,TRBJ2-6,NA,NA,CASSQERGTFSGANVLTF,TGTGCCAGCAGCCAAGAAAGGGGGACTTTCTCTGGGGCCAACGTCCTGACTTTC
TRBV11-3,TRBJ2-1,TRBD2,NA,CASSLGPSGGNEQFF,TGTGCCAGCAGCTTAGGCCCTAGCGGGGGTAATGAGCAGTTCTTC
TRBV11-2,TRBJ2-3,NA,NA,CASSLRKLTDTQYF,TGTGCCAGCAGTCTTAGGAAGCTAACAGATACGCAGTATTTT
TRBV28,TRBJ1-1,NA,once,CASRAWLNTEAFF,TGTGCCAGCCGGGCCTGGTTGAACACTGAAGCTTTCTTT
TRBV4-1,TRBJ2-1,NA,NA,CASSQEDADDEQFF,TGCGCCAGCAGCCAAGAAGATGCGGACGATGAGCAGTTCTTC
TRBV19,TRBJ1-1,TRBD1,NA,CATRQGNTEAFF,TGTGCCACGAGACAGGGGAACACTGAAGCTTTCTTT
TRBV12-3/TRBV12-4,TRBJ1-2,NA,NA,CASSVQGPGYTF,TGTGCCAGCAGTGTCCAGGGTCCGGGCTACACCTTC
TRBV12-3/TRBV12-4,TRBJ1-6,NA,NA,CASSLGRDNSPLHF,TGTGCCAGCAGTCTGGGACGGGATAATTCACCCCTCCACTTT
TRBV30,TRBJ2-3,NA,NA,CAWMGGDTDTQYF,TGTGCCTGGATGGGGGGCGACACAGATACGCAGTATTTT
TRBV4-3,TRBJ2-7,NA,NA,CASSQGLGSPYEQYF,TGCGCCAGCAGCCAAGGTTTAGGGAGTCCCTACGAGCAGTACTTC
TRBV5-6,TRBJ2-7,NA,NA,CASSLWGASVGSYEQYF,TGTGCCAGCAGCTTGTGGGGCGCTTCGGTTGGGTCCTACGAGCAGTACTTC
TRBV10-3,TRBJ2-3,TRBD1,NA,CATWTGSTDTQYF,TGTGCCACCTGGACAGGGAGCACAGATACGCAGTATTTT
TRBV20-1,TRBJ2-7,NA,NA,CSARGNNRDPYEQYF,TGCAGTGCTAGAGGTAACAACAGGGATCCCTACGAGCAGTACTTC
TRBV5-1,TRBJ1-1,NA,NA,CASSSSGPNTEAFF,TGCGCCAGCAGCTCTTCTGGGCCAAACACTGAAGCTTTCTTT
TRBV5-6,TRBJ1-1,NA,NA,CASSLASVLNAEAFF,TGTGCCAGCAGCTTGGCTTCAGTTTTAAATGCAGAAGCTTTCTTT
TRBV12-3/TRBV12-4,TRBJ2-7,TRBD2,NA,CASSPSGVSYEQYF,TGTGCCAGCAGCCCTAGCGGGGTCTCCTACGAGCAGTACTTC
TRBV9,TRBJ1-1,TRBD1,NA,CASSPSGTGDTEAFF,TGTGCCAGCAGCCCCTCCGGGACAGGGGACACTGAAGCTTTCTTT
TRBV29-1,TRBJ2-2,TRBD1,once,CSVLGQFSTGELFF,TGCAGCGTTCTGGGACAGTTTTCCACCGGGGAGCTGTTTTTT
TRBV12-3/TRBV12-4,TRBJ2-1,TRBD2,NA,CATKGLGRDEQFF,TGTGCCACCAAGGGACTAGGGAGGGATGAGCAGTTCTTC
TRBV29-1,TRBJ2-1,TRBD2,NA,CSVGREGRGEQFF,TGCAGCGTTGGGCGGGAGGGCCGGGGTGAGCAGTTCTTC
TRBV4-3,TRBJ2-7,TRBD1,NA,CASSHVGQAYEQYF,TGCGCCAGCAGCCACGTCGGACAGGCCTACGAGCAGTACTTC
TRBV7-2,TRBJ2-6,NA,NA,CASSPEVRPSGANVLTF,TGTGCCAGCAGCCCAGAGGTCCGGCCATCTGGGGCCAACGTCCTGACTTTC
TRBV2,TRBJ1-3,NA,once,CASNGTQVF,TGTGCCAGCAATGGAACCCAGGTTTTT
TRBV11-2,TRBJ2-1,NA,once,CASSSTHSSYNEQFF,TGTGCCAGCAGCTCGACACATAGCTCCTACAATGAGCAGTTCTTC
TRBV7-9,TRBJ2-2,TRBD1,NA,CASRPRTGRTGELFF,TGTGCCAGCAGACCCAGGACAGGGCGCACCGGGGAGCTGTTTTTT
TRBV7-9,TRBJ2-3,NA,NA,CASSLVTTGAITDTQYF,TGTGCCAGCAGCTTAGTGACGACGGGAGCGATCACAGATACGCAGTATTTT
TRBV20-1,TRBJ2-1,NA,once,CSARDLSELGRNEQFF,TGCAGTGCTAGAGATCTGTCGGAATTGGGGCGCAATGAGCAGTTCTTC
TRBV9,TRBJ2-5,TRBD2,NA,CASSVEDSGGTETQYF,TGTGCCAGCAGCGTAGAAGATTCGGGGGGGACAGAGACCCAGTACTTC
TRBV9,TRBJ2-2,TRBD2,NA,CASSIGGSETGELFF,TGTGCCAGCAGCATAGGCGGGAGCGAAACCGGGGAGCTGTTTTTT
TRBV6-1,TRBJ1-6,NA,NA,CASTTPVWESGSYNSPLHF,TGTGCCAGCACCACACCCGTCTGGGAATCGGGCTCCTATAATTCACCCCTCCACTTT
TRBV5-6,TRBJ1-2,TRBD1,NA,CASSLELDRVYDGYTF,TGTGCCAGCAGCTTGGAACTGGACAGGGTTTATGATGGCTACACCTTC